These 16 T cell receptor beta chains came from one sample sequenced in a study of OX40 agonist ivuxolimab in advanced cancers. Method: immunoSEQ multiplex PCR; TCRdb's copy keeps in-frame clones and lacks some. In the table there are tens of thousands of clones, 93% of which are singletons. Source: CD4+ or CD8+ T cells sorted from blood, taken in a trial of the OX40 agonist ivuxolimab. These receptors were obtained from an adult with an advanced solid tumor such as melanoma, head and neck, liver or kidney cancer.

In DNA, the CDR3 is TGTGCCAGCGCATCGGGACTAGCGGGAAGGGGGTTCTTC. It specifies CASASGLAGRGFF. The rearrangement uses TRBV13 and TRBJ2-1; TRBD2 agrees at 13 bases. This CDR3 spans 13 amino acids. Germline values: CDR1 PRHDT, CDR2 FYEKMQ (reference sequence). Losses at the gene ends were 8 bases for V and 15 bases for J; bases not matched to a gene: 10.

Of note for this clone: An end of the junction differs from the germline gene, which may be a read error. The chain has TRBV7-9 and TRBJ1-1; D remains unclear. The CDR3 is made up of 13 amino acids. From germline, CDR1 is SEHNR and CDR2 FQNEAQ (reference sequence). Written as DNA, the CDR3 is TGTGCCAGCAGTGATGGGGTGAACATTGAAGCTTTCTTT. It specifies CASSDGVNIEAFF.

CDR3 amino acids: CASSPPLAGAFEQYF. Here the CDR3 DNA reads TGTGCCAGCAGCCCCCCCTTAGCGGGGGCTTTCGAGCAGTACTTC. The V call is TRBV11-2, the J call TRBJ2-7; 9 nucleotides align to TRBD2. Losses at the gene ends were 5 bases for V and 6 bases for J; bases not matched to a gene: 11. This CDR3 is 15 amino acids long. Germline V gives CDR1 SGHAT, CDR2 FQNNGV.

V gene TRBV11-3 combines with J gene TRBJ2-2, with 8 bases identical to TRBD1. CDR3 length: 17 amino acids. Germline V CDR1 and CDR2: SGHNT, YENEEA. Trimming at V came to 2 bases and at J to 5 bases, leaving 10 bases not matched to a gene. The CDR3 DNA follows: TGTGCCAGCAGCTTACCCCAGCGGACAGGGTGTACCGGGGAGCTGTTTTTT. The encoded protein is CASSLPQRTGCTGELFF.

CDR3 loop: CASSSLPGTAGPPPHGYTF. CDR3 in DNA: TGTGCCAGCAGTTCGCTACCCGGTACGGCGGGACCTCCCCCGCATGGCTACACCTTC. The V call is TRBV27, the J call TRBJ1-2, with a possible D match to TRBD1 (5 bases). Germline V gives CDR1 MNHEY, CDR2 SMNVEV (reference sequence). CDR3 length: 19 residues. V shed 4 bases and J shed 6 bases, with 30 bases lying between them.

V gene TRBV10-3 combines with J gene TRBJ1-5; a weak D match, TRBD1 (6 bases). This CDR3 region has 14 residues. V dropped 8 bases and J dropped 3 bases, with 14 bases sitting between them. The germline V gene has CDR1 ENHRY and CDR2 SYGVKD. The DNA of the CDR3 is TGTGCCATCGGGGGGCCGCCTGACAATCAGCCCCAGCATTTT. Translating gives CAIGGPPDNQPQHF.

This clone was recorded only once. The chain combines TRBV2 with TRBJ2-1; no clear D gene. With 2 bases removed from V and 13 bases from J, the gap between germline ends came to 27 bases. CDR3 length: 17 residues. Germline V CDR1 and CDR2: SNHLY, FYNNEI. CDR3 region: CASSERVGFGLVLIQFF. DNA of the CDR3: TGTGCCAGCAGTGAAAGGGTGGGTTTTGGGCTCGTACTGATACAGTTCTTC.

This chain connects TRBV7-8 to TRBJ2-2, with D perhaps being TRBD1 or TRBD2 (5 bases each). The CDR3 runs 15 residues. Trimming removed 1 base at V and 7 bases at J, with 13 bases between. Germline CDR1 and CDR2: SGHVS and FQNEAQ. This chain's CDR3 is CASSLGGLSDGELFF. In nucleotides, the CDR3 is TGTGCCAGCAGCTTAGGGGGGTTGAGTGACGGGGAGCTGTTTTTT.

The chain links TRBV9 to TRBJ2-2; 7 bases agree with TRBD1. The trim removed 3 bases at V and 0 bases at J, leaving 5 bases unmatched. The CDR3 extends over 16 amino acids. CDR1 is SGDLS and CDR2 is YYNGEE in the germline V gene. The CDR3 loop reads CASSARQGANTGELFF. The CDR3 DNA sequence: TGTGCCAGCAGCGCGAGACAGGGTGCGAACACCGGGGAGCTGTTTTTT. Full variable domain (missing parts from reference TRBV9 and TRBJ2-2): DSGVTQTPKHLITATGQRVTLRCSPRSGDLSVYWYQQSLDQGLQFLIQYYNGEERAKGNILERFSAQQFPDLHSELNLSSLELGDSALYFCASSARQGANTGELFFGEGSRLTVL.

The chain joins TRBV5-6 to TRBJ2-5, with 7 bases lining up with TRBD2. V shed 1 base and J 1 base; nucleotides not matched to a gene: 10. The CDR3 covers 17 residues. Germline V gene lookup returns CDR1 SGHDT and CDR2 YYEEEE. CDR3 bases: TGTGCCAGCAGCTTGAGTCGGCTAGCGGACGGCCAAGAGACCCAGTACTTC. Its protein is CASSLSRLADGQETQYF.

V usage is TRBV27 and J usage is TRBJ2-2; TRBD2 matches 7 bases. This CDR3 has 17 amino acids. CDR1 MNHEY and CDR2 SMNVEV come from the germline V gene (reference sequence). V dropped 3 bases and J dropped 3; count of bases not matched to a gene: 10. The CDR3 reads CASSFYGSGYYTGELFF. Here the CDR3 DNA reads TGTGCCAGCAGTTTTTACGGTAGCGGGTACTACACCGGGGAGCTGTTTTTT.

The V and J genes are TRBV14 and TRBJ1-4; 9 nucleotides align to TRBD1. V lost 3 bases and J lost 9; bases outside the gene matches: 8. The V gene's germline CDR1 is SGHDN and CDR2 FVKESK. The CDR3 loop spans 15 amino acids. CDR3 loop: CASSQDGTGLKKLFF. CDR3 DNA: TGTGCCAGCAGCCAGGACGGGACAGGGTTGAAAAAACTGTTTTTT.

The genes are TRBV6-5 and TRBJ1-5, with D perhaps matching TRBD1 (6 bases). Per the germline V gene, CDR1 is MNHEY and CDR2 is SVGAGI. V lost 2 bases and J 6 bases, leaving 8 bases between the germline ends. The CDR3 runs to 13 residues. The CDR3 protein is CASSYPGVQPQHF. CDR3 bases: TGTGCCAGCAGTTACCCAGGGGTTCAGCCCCAGCATTTT.

This rearrangement joins TRBV9 to TRBJ2-3, with TRBD2 matching 9 bases. This CDR3 comprises 16 residues. Germline CDR1 SGDLS, CDR2 YYNGEE. With V trimmed by 3 bases and J by 6 bases, 11 bases remained unmatched. The CDR3 sequence is CASSGPQREAVDTQYF. The CDR3 region has the DNA TGTGCCAGCAGCGGCCCACAGCGGGAGGCGGTCGATACGCAGTATTTT.

The chain carries TRBV19 and TRBJ1-1; D is ambiguous. The CDR3 consists of 14 residues. Trimming removed 3 bases from V and 2 bases from J, with 10 bases in between. Looked up from germline, CDR1 is LNHDA and CDR2 is SQIVND (reference sequence). The CDR3 DNA reads as TGTGCCAGTAGTATTAGACGGCTTAACACTGAAGCTTTCTTT. Amino acids: CASSIRRLNTEAFF.

J is TRBJ2-5 and V is TRBV7-6, with D perhaps TRBD1 (5 bases). Germline CDR1 reads SGHVS; CDR2 reads FNYEAQ. This CDR3 comprises 15 residues. V was shortened by 2 bases and J by 0 bases, with 10 bases between the two germline ends. In DNA form, the CDR3 reads TGTGCCAGCAGCTTACCGACAGAATACCAAGAGACCCAGTACTTC. Translated, it gives CASSLPTEYQETQYF. Full variable domain (rest looked up from reference TRBV7-6 and TRBJ2-5): GAGVSQSPRYKVTKRGQDVALRCDPISGHVSLYWYRQALGQGPEFLTYFNYEAQQDKSGLPNDRFSAERPEGSISTLTIQRTEQRDSAMYRCASSLPTEYQETQYFGPGTRLLVL.